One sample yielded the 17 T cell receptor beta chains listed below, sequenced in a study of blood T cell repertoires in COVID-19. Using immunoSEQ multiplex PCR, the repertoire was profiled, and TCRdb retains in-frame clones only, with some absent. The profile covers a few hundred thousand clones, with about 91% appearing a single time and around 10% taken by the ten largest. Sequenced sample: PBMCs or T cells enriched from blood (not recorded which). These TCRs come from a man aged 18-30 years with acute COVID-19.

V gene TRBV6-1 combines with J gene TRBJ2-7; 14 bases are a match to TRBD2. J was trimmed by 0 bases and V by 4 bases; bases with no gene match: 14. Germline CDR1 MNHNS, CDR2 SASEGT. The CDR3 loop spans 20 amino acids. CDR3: CASSGAGTSGSTKRSYEQYF. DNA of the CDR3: TGTGCCAGCAGTGGCGCGGGGACTAGCGGGAGCACAAAACGCTCCTACGAGCAGTACTTC.

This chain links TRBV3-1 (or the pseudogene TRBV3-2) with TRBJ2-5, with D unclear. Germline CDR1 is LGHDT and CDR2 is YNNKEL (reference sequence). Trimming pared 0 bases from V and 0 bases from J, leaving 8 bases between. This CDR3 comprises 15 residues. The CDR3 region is CASSQDPVNQETQYF. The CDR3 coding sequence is TGTGCCAGCAGCCAAGATCCCGTAAACCAAGAGACCCAGTACTTC.

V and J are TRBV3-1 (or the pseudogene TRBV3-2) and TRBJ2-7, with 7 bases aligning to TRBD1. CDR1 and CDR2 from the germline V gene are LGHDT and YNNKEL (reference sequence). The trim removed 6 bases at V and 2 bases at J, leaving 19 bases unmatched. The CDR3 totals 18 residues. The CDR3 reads CASSSVGQEELLTYEQYF. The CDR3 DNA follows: TGTGCCAGCAGTTCCGTTGGACAGGAAGAACTTCTAACCTACGAGCAGTACTTC.

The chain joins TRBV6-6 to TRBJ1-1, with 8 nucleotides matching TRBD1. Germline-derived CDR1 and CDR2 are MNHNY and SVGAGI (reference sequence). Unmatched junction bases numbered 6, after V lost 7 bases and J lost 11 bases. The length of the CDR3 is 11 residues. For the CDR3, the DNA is TGTGCCAGCATTGCGACAGGGGCGGCTTTCTTT. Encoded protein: CASIATGAAFF.

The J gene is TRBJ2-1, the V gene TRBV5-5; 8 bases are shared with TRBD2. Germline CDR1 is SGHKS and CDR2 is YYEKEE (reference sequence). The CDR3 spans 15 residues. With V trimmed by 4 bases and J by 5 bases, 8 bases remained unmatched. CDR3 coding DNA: TGTGCCAGCAGCCTCCTAGCGGGCTGGAACAATGAGCAGTTCTTC. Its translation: CASSLLAGWNNEQFF.

The DNA of the CDR3 is TGTGCCAGCAGTGTGGACAGGGTTAAGTTCTTC. Translated: CASSVDRVKFF. The chain is built from TRBV25-1 and TRBJ2-1, with 8 bases lining up with TRBD1. In germline, CDR1 is MGHDK, CDR2 SYGVNS. This CDR3 has 11 amino acids. V dropped 4 bases and J dropped 14; count of bases not matched to a gene: 4. Filled out from reference TRBV25-1 and TRBJ2-1, the complete variable domain reads EADIYQTPRYLVIGTGKKITLECSQTMGHDKMYWYQQDPGMELHLIHYSYGVNSTEKGDLSSESTVSRIRTEHFPLTLESARPSHTSQYLCASSVDRVKFFGPGTRLTVL.

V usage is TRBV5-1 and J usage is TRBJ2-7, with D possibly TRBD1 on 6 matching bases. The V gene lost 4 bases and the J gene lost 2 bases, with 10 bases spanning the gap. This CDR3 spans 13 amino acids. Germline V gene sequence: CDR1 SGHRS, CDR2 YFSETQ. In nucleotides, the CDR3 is TGCGCCAGCAGCCCGGACAGCGCCTACGAGCAGTACTTC. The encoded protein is CASSPDSAYEQYF.

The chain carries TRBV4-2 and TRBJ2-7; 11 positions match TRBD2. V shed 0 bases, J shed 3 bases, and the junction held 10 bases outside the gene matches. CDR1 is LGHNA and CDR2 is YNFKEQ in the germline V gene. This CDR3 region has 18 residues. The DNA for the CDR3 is TGTGCCAGCAGCCAAGACTCTCTCTTAGCGGGAGGGGTCTACGAGCAGTACTTC. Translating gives CASSQDSLLAGGVYEQYF.

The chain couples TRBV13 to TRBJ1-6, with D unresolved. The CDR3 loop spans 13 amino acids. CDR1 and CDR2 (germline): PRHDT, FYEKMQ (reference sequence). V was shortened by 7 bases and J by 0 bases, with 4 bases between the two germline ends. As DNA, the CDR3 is TGTGCCAGCACAGACTCCTATAATTCACCCCTCCACTTT. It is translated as CASTDSYNSPLHF.

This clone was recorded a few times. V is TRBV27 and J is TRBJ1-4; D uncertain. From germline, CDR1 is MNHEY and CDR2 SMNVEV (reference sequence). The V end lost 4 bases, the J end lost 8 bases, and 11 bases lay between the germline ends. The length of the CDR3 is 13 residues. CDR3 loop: CASSSRRAEKLFF. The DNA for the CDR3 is TGTGCCAGCAGTTCCCGGAGGGCGGAAAAACTGTTTTTT.

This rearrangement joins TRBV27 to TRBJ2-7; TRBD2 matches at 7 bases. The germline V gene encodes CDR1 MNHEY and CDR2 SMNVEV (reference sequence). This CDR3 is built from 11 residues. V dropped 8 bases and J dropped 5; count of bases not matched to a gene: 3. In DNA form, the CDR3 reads TGTGCCAGCCGGGCGGGGGACGAGCAGTACTTC. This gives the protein CASRAGDEQYF.

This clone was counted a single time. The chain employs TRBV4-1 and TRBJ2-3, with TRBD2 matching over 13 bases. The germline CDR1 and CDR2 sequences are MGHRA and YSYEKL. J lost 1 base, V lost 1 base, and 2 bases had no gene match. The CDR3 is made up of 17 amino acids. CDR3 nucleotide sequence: TGCGCCAGCAGCCAAGGGACTAGCGGGAGCGGCACAGATACGCAGTATTTT. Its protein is CASSQGTSGSGTDTQYF.

CDR3 protein: CASSLGGDKQFF. The CDR3, as DNA: TGTGCCAGCAGCCTCGGAGGAGACAAGCAGTTCTTC. The chain combines TRBV7-9 with TRBJ2-1, with a tentative D call TRBD2 (5 bases). CDR3 length: 12 residues. Trimming stripped 5 bases from V and 11 bases from J, with 13 bases between. Germline CDR1 SEHNR, CDR2 FQNEAQ (reference sequence).

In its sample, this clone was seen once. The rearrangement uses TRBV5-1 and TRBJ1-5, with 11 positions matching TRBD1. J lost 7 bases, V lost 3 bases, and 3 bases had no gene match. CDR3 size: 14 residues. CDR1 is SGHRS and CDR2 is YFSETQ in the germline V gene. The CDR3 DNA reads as TGCGCCAGCAGCTCGGGACAGGGGGACCAGCCCCAGCATTTT. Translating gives CASSSGQGDQPQHF.

The CDR3 loop is CAISESSRGNPNSPLHF. In nucleotides, the CDR3 is TGTGCCATCAGTGAGTCGTCTAGGGGGAACCCAAATTCACCCCTCCACTTT. This chain joins TRBV10-3 and TRBJ1-6, with a possible D match to TRBD1 (6 bases). The germline gives CDR1 ENHRY, CDR2 SYGVKD. V shed 0 bases and J shed 7 bases, with 16 bases lying between them. The CDR3 contains 17 residues.

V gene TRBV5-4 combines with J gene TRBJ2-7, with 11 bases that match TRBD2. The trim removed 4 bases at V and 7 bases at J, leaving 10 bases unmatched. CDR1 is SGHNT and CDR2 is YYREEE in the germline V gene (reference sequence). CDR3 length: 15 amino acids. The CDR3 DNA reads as TGTGCCAGCAGCCCAACTAGCGGGAGACGCCGAGAGCAGTACTTC. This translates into CASSPTSGRRREQYF.

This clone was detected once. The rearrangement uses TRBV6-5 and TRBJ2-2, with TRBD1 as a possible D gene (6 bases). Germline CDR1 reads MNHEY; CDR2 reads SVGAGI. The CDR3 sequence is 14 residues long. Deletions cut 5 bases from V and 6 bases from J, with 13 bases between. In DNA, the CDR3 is TGTGCCAGCAGTCTACAGGGTTACGCCGGGGAGCTGTTTTTT. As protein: CASSLQGYAGELFF.